The rows below give T cell receptor beta chains drawn from one sample of a study of T-cell reconstitution after alpha-beta-depleted transplantation in children. From the PCR reads, TCRdb called clonotypes with MiXCR, one entry per CDR3 protein. The table records about 600,000 distinct CDR3 sequences, 13% of them present only once. The source material was PBMCs, mostly from graft donor cells, sampled 360 days after TCRalphabeta/CD19-depleted stem cell transplant. These receptors originate from a male patient under 18 who had a stem cell transplant for acute myeloid leukemia, so the T cells may come from the graft donor. Each CDR3 is given with its conserved first and last residue.

v_call	cdr3_length	j_call	cdr3_aa
TRBV20-1	15	TRBJ2-1	CSARLARGPRIEQFF
TRBV7-3	17	TRBJ2-3	CASSLTAGGSPTDTQYF
TRBV5-1	16	TRBJ2-5	CASSTLQGAFQETQYF
TRBV24-1	12	TRBJ1-3	CATSDLLNTIYF
TRBV28	20	TRBJ2-6	CASSFISWGRGDSGANVLTF
TRBV9	16	TRBJ1-4	CASSVEGGTTNEKLFF
TRBV20-1	12	TRBJ2-5	CSAMGLEETQYF
TRBV10-3	15	TRBJ1-1	CAISALGGQGFEAFF
TRBV4-2	17	TRBJ2-5	CASSQDLLAGVVKTQYF
TRBV20-1	17	TRBJ2-7	CSARKKARGPPTYEQYF
TRBV7-9	14	TRBJ2-7	CASSLGQGRMEQYF
TRBV6-1	14	TRBJ2-2	CASKTSGRTGELFF
TRBV20-1	17	TRBJ2-7	CSARDSSRAGGPSEQYF
TRBV4-3	15	TRBJ2-4	CASSQRQIAKNIQYF
TRBV12-3/TRBV12-4	16	TRBJ2-1	CASSSRPSWGRNEQFF
TRBV4-2	16	TRBJ1-1	CASSQVTLTMNTEAFF
TRBV4-3	16	TRBJ2-3	CASSQDSHGREDTQYF
TRBV14	18	TRBJ2-6	CASSHNERANSGANVLTF
TRBV20-1	13	TRBJ2-7	CSAATSGSYEQYF
TRBV24-1	16	TRBJ2-1	CATSETSGRSYYEQFF
TRBV5-1	13	TRBJ2-3	CASHRDLTDTQYF
TRBV20-1	14	TRBJ2-7	CSAHYSGRAVEQYF
TRBV4-3	14	TRBJ2-7	CASSQDGNTYEQYF
TRBV7-2	12	TRBJ2-5	CASSFIWETQYF
TRBV28	16	TRBJ2-1	CASSSAQASSYNEQFF
TRBV27	17	TRBJ2-1	CASSSLLGTGDGNEQFF
TRBV5-1	15	TRBJ2-7	CASSLAGQRSYEQYF
TRBV5-6	16	TRBJ2-2	CASSLIGTANTGELFF
TRBV28	18	TRBJ2-3	CASALPQVKRERTDTQYF
TRBV4-3	18	TRBJ2-1	CASSQDYAGTRYYNEQFF
TRBV6-1	13	TRBJ2-3	CASRTPSTDTQYF
TRBV20-1	16	TRBJ2-6	CSARNRDRAGANVLTF
TRBV10-3	16	TRBJ2-4	CAISEKRISGKNIQYF